Shown below are 15 T cell receptor beta chains from a single sample sequenced in a study of CD8 T cells in Susac syndrome. Reverse transcription of roughly 0.45 to 1 ug RNA was carried out with random hexamers. TCRdb re-analysed the immunoSEQ multiplex PCR reads in MiXCR, keeping a single row per CDR3 protein. Among approximately 100,000 distinct CDR3 sequences, approximately 93% were seen once, and the ten largest hold 0.4% to 0.5%. The sequenced sample consisted of CD8+ T cells from PBMCs. The receptors here all came from a human donor with Susac syndrome.

The V and J genes are TRBV20-1 and TRBJ1-6; 12 bases line up with TRBD1. CDR3 length equals 14 residues. J lost 7 bases, V lost 6 bases, and 4 bases had no gene match. CDR1 is DFQATT and CDR2 is SNEGSKA in the germline V gene (reference sequence). The CDR3, as DNA: TGCAGTGCCGGGACAGGGGGCTTAAATTCACCCCTCCACTTT. It encodes CSAGTGGLNSPLHF.

This chain links TRBV4-2 with TRBJ1-1, with D uncertain. The germline gives CDR1 LGHNA, CDR2 YNFKEQ. The CDR3 length is 15 residues. V was pared by 0 bases and J by 1 base, with 9 bases between. The CDR3 DNA is TGTGCCAGCAGCCAAGATTGGGCGTCGAACACTGAAGCTTTCTTT. This encodes CASSQDWASNTEAFF.

The chain couples TRBV29-1 to TRBJ1-1; D is unclear. Germline CDR1 SQVTM, CDR2 ANQGSEA. Trimming removed 2 bases at V and 2 bases at J, with 9 bases between. This CDR3 contains 13 residues. The CDR3 region is CSVEKGVNTEAFF. DNA for the CDR3: TGCAGCGTTGAAAAAGGAGTTAACACTGAAGCTTTCTTT.

The chain links TRBV14 to TRBJ1-6; possible D gene TRBD1, 5 bases. The CDR3 is 17 residues long. Trimming shortened V by 0 bases and J by 10 bases, and 19 bases separated the two germline ends. Germline CDR1 is SGHDN and CDR2 is FVKESK. The CDR3 DNA follows: TGTGCCAGCAGCCAAGATCTTCGGGGGGTCGAGCGATCACCCCTCCACTTT. Protein: CASSQDLRGVERSPLHF.

The chain has TRBV6-2 or TRBV6-3 and TRBJ2-1; 11 bases line up with TRBD2. Germline CDR1 is MNHEY and CDR2 is SVGEGT. Trimming removed 0 bases from V and 3 bases from J; junction bases left unmatched: 13. This CDR3 region has 20 residues. The CDR3 DNA sequence: TGTGCCAGCAGTTACTCGACGACTAGCGGGGTCCCAGGGTTCTACAATGAGCAGTTCTTC. It translates to CASSYSTTSGVPGFYNEQFF.

The rearrangement uses TRBV12-5 and TRBJ1-6; TRBD1 matches at 8 bases. The germline V gene encodes CDR1 LGHNT and CDR2 FRNRAP. Trimming removed 6 bases from V and 11 bases from J; junction bases left unmatched: 9. The CDR3 consists of 14 residues. CDR3: CASGPGQGKAPLHF. The CDR3 DNA is TGTGCTAGTGGGCCAGGACAGGGAAAAGCACCCCTCCACTTT.

This clonotype was found once. The chain has TRBV6-1 and TRBJ2-3, with 8 bases fitting TRBD2. The CDR3 covers 14 residues. Trimming at V came to 6 bases and at J to 1 base, leaving 3 bases not matched to a gene. Germline V gives CDR1 MNHNS, CDR2 SASEGT. CDR3 region: CASRSGGGTDTQYF. Written as DNA, the CDR3 is TGTGCCAGCAGGTCGGGGGGGGGCACAGATACGCAGTATTTT.

The V and J genes are TRBV27 and TRBJ2-7; D possibly uses TRBD1 or TRBD2 (5 bases each). Germline-derived CDR1 and CDR2 are MNHEY and SMNVEV (reference sequence). There are 14 residues in the CDR3. With 6 bases removed from V and 2 bases from J, the gap between germline ends came to 14 bases. The chain's CDR3 is CASSLGTKAYEQYF. CDR3 in DNA: TGTGCCAGCAGCCTCGGGACCAAGGCCTACGAGCAGTACTTC.

This rearrangement joins TRBV6-5 to TRBJ2-1; D gene unclear. Germline values: CDR1 MNHEY, CDR2 SVGAGI. The CDR3 consists of 13 residues. V lost 5 bases and J lost 3, with 8 bases in between. This chain's CDR3 is CASSVGNYNEQFF. The CDR3 DNA reads as TGTGCCAGCAGTGTGGGGAACTACAATGAGCAGTTCTTC.

The chain joins TRBV9 to TRBJ1-2; D gene unclear. Germline CDR1 SGDLS, CDR2 YYNGEE. This CDR3 comprises 13 residues. Trimming removed 3 bases at V and 4 bases at J, with 10 bases between. CDR3 region: CASSEREGYGYTF. The CDR3 DNA reads as TGTGCCAGCAGCGAGCGGGAGGGCTATGGCTACACCTTC.

V gene TRBV12-3 or TRBV12-4 combines with J gene TRBJ1-5; 10 positions match TRBD1. V lost 6 bases to trimming and J lost 3 bases; unmatched junction nucleotides: 5. This CDR3 region has 15 residues. CDR3 sequence reads: CASRTTGGLNQPQHF. CDR3 nucleotide sequence: TGTGCCAGCAGAACGACAGGGGGCCTCAATCAGCCCCAGCATTTT.

V and J are TRBV6-5 and TRBJ1-2; 11 nucleotides agree with TRBD1. There are 13 residues in the CDR3. V trimming: 7 bases; J trimming: 8 bases; junction bases outside the gene matches: 6. Germline-derived CDR1 and CDR2 are MNHEY and SVGAGI. CDR3 amino acids: CASIGQGAQGYTF. In nucleotides, the CDR3 is TGTGCCAGCATCGGACAGGGGGCGCAGGGCTACACCTTC.

The chain combines TRBV13 with TRBJ2-1; 13 bases are a match to TRBD2. The length of the CDR3 is 14 residues. Per germline, CDR1 PRHDT and CDR2 FYEKMQ (reference sequence). V dropped 7 bases and J dropped 7; count of bases not matched to a gene: 4. DNA of the CDR3: TGTGCCAGCATCCTGACTAGCGGGGGGAATGAGCAGTTCTTC. Protein sequence: CASILTSGGNEQFF.

The gene calls are TRBV4-3 and TRBJ2-5, with D possibly matching TRBD2 (6 bases). CDR3 size: 16 residues. In germline, CDR1 is LGHNA, CDR2 YSLEER. The V end lost 0 bases, the J end lost 7 bases, and 18 bases lay between the germline ends. In DNA form, the CDR3 reads TGCGCCAGCAGCCAAGATCGCAAGGGGCGGGGTGGGACCCAGTACTTC. Its protein product is CASSQDRKGRGGTQYF.

The chain employs TRBV19 and TRBJ2-5, with a possible D match to TRBD2 (6 bases). Trimming cost V 4 bases and J 5 bases, with 11 bases left between them. This CDR3 contains 13 residues. The germline V gene has CDR1 LNHDA and CDR2 SQIVND (reference sequence). CDR3 DNA sequence: TGTGCCAGTAGTAGCCGGGGGTGGGAGACCCAGTACTTC. Its protein is CASSSRGWETQYF. Full variable domain (outside the CDR3, taken from reference TRBV19 and TRBJ2-5): DGGITQSPKYLFRKEGQNVTLSCEQNLNHDAMYWYRQDPGQGLRLIYYSQIVNDFQKGDIAEGYSVSREKKESFPLTVTSAQKNPTAFYLCASSSRGWETQYFGPGTRLLVL.